This T cell receptor (beta chain) originates from a study of blood T cell repertoires in COVID-19. Study-level background: Samples taken during acute and convalescent COVID-19 were collected in the United States, Italy and Spain. PBMCs, B-cell-depleted T cells, or T cells provided the cDNA or gDNA that made up the material.

The CDR3 length is 15 residues. Trimming removed 3 bases from V and 4 bases from J; junction bases left unmatched: 3. Germline V gene lookup returns CDR1 MDHEN and CDR2 SYDVKM. In the authors' workflow: By means of reference gene primer amplification, nucleated cell counts were estimated. Libraries were prepared by immunoSEQ multiplex PCR; TCRdb keeps only in-frame clonotypes and omits some of them. The DNA was the basis for D and trimming; V, J and clone size are from that table. The sample has around 180,000 clones; over 75% are singletons. The material sequenced was peripheral blood. The sequence was obtained from a man aged 40-49 years with active or convalescent COVID-19. The chain uses TRBV28 and TRBJ2-6; 7 positions agree with TRBD2. CDR3 loop: CASSLTGRGANVLTF. CDR3 nucleotides: TGTGCCAGCAGTTTGACCGGGAGGGGGGCCAACGTCCTGACTTTC.